The 11 T cell receptor beta chains in this list originate from one sample, sequenced in a study of OX40 agonist ivuxolimab in advanced cancers. Library method: the immunoSEQ multiplex PCR assay. TCRdb took over this immuneACCESS table, retaining in-frame rearrangements with V and J assigned. Such tables are incomplete; in checked studies, under half of the missing clones stem from an unresolved V gene, and the remainder is unexplained. The sample table contains roughly 63,000 clones; only one count was recorded for around nine tenths of them. The ten largest account for approximately 2.1% of the sample. Sequenced here: CD4+ or CD8+ T cells sorted from blood, sampled in a trial of the OX40 agonist ivuxolimab. The receptors originated from an adult with an advanced solid tumor such as melanoma, head and neck, liver or kidney cancer.

This chain joins TRBV6-6 and TRBJ2-2; D unresolved. Between the trimmed V and J ends, which lost 10 bases and 0 bases, there was a span of 9 bases. The V gene's germline CDR1 is MNHNY and CDR2 SVGAGI (reference sequence). This CDR3 has 13 residues. CDR3 sequence: CAIVSANTGELFF. CDR3 nucleotides: TGTGCCATCGTCTCCGCGAACACCGGGGAGCTGTTTTTT.

This clone was found once. The chain employs TRBV7-2 and TRBJ2-5, with 9 positions matching TRBD2. CDR3 length equals 15 residues. V gave up 1 base and J gave up 4 bases; unmatched junction bases: 4. Per germline, CDR1 SGHTA and CDR2 FQGNSA. Written as DNA, the CDR3 is TGTGCCAGCAGCTTAGGAGATAGCGGGAGAGAGACCCAGTACTTC. Translated, it gives CASSLGDSGRETQYF.

CDR3 sequence reads: CASSLTPSSYNEQFF. As DNA, the CDR3 is TGTGCCAGCAGCTTGACGCCGAGCTCCTACAATGAGCAGTTCTTC. V and J are TRBV7-3 and TRBJ2-1, with D unresolved. The CDR3 sequence is 15 residues long. Germline values: CDR1 SGHTA, CDR2 FQGTGA. V lost 3 bases and J lost 0, with 9 bases in between.

CDR3 nucleotide sequence: TGTGCCAGCAGCAACCCGGGACAGGGCTCTGGAAACACCATATATTTT. Its protein is CASSNPGQGSGNTIYF. The genes are TRBV9 and TRBJ1-3; 9 bases fit TRBD1. CDR3 length: 16 residues. The V and J ends lost 4 bases and 0 bases, in that order; junction bases with no gene match: 5. Looked up from germline, CDR1 is SGDLS and CDR2 is YYNGEE.

This clone was detected only a few times. This sequence joins TRBV6-1 and TRBJ1-2; D might be TRBD1 (6 bases). Trimming took off 5 bases at V and 2 bases at J, with 15 bases between the two ends. The V gene's germline CDR1 is MNHNS and CDR2 SASEGT. The CDR3 runs to 15 residues. CDR3 in amino acids: CASSWRQEANYGYTF. The CDR3 DNA reads TGTGCCAGCAGTTGGAGACAGGAGGCCAACTATGGCTACACCTTC.

CDR3 bases: TGTGCCAGCAGCTTTGCCCCGACATCCTACGAGCAGTACTTC. This codes for CASSFAPTSYEQYF. This chain links TRBV5-5 with TRBJ2-7; no clear D. Germline V gene data show CDR1 as SGHKS and CDR2 as YYEKEE (reference sequence). V gave up 2 bases and J gave up 1 base, with 10 bases separating them. CDR3 length: 14 amino acids.

The V gene is TRBV2, the J gene TRBJ1-1, with D possibly matching TRBD1 (5 bases). V was pared by 7 bases and J by 1 base, with 13 bases between. The CDR3 loop spans 14 amino acids. Germline CDR1 is SNHLY and CDR2 is FYNNEI. CDR3 DNA sequence: TGTGCCAGCACCCCCGGGACGGAGAACACTGAAGCTTTCTTT. Residues: CASTPGTENTEAFF.

The V call is TRBV7-9, the J call TRBJ2-3; 7 nucleotides match TRBD2. Germline V lookup: CDR1 SEHNR, CDR2 FQNEAQ (reference sequence). The trim removed 3 bases at V and 5 bases at J, leaving 8 bases unmatched. The CDR3 is 15 amino acids. In DNA form, the CDR3 reads TGTGCCAGCAGCTTCGGGGCTAGCGGTGAAGATACGCAGTATTTT. Translated: CASSFGASGEDTQYF.

This clone was picked up a small number of times. The rearrangement links TRBV19 to TRBJ1-5, with D maybe TRBD1 (6 bases). Germline-derived CDR1 and CDR2 are LNHDA and SQIVND (reference sequence). V was clipped by 0 bases and J by 4 bases, with 10 bases between them. This CDR3 comprises 15 residues. The CDR3, as DNA: TGTGCCAGTAGTATAGAGGGGGGGCCGAATCAGCCCCAGCATTTT. It encodes CASSIEGGPNQPQHF.

Only one count was recorded for this clone. The chain employs TRBV5-1 and TRBJ2-7, with 8 positions matching TRBD2. The CDR3 is 14 residues long. V shed 7 bases, J shed 4 bases, and the junction held 10 bases outside the gene matches. CDR1 is SGHRS, CDR2 YFSETQ, per germline. The CDR3 loop is CASRPGGLVYEQYF. DNA of the CDR3: TGCGCCAGCCGCCCGGGGGGACTAGTATACGAGCAGTACTTC.

The V call is TRBV27, the J call TRBJ1-5, with a possible D match to TRBD1 (6 bases). V was cut by 5 bases and J by 4 bases, with 18 bases left in between. Per germline, CDR1 MNHEY and CDR2 SMNVEV (reference sequence). This CDR3 comprises 16 residues. CDR3 in DNA: TGTGCCAGCAGTCCCGGGCTGAACAGGGCAAATCAGCCCCAGCATTTT. Residues: CASSPGLNRANQPQHF.